Described below is a single T cell receptor (beta chain) sequence and its context. Its target is not known. The sample originates from a study of tumor and adjacent non-tumor tissue in lung cancer. Study-wide results and limits: Top 100 clones took a larger repertoire share in normal lung.

This sample's RNA came from whole unsorted tissue. The library came from three nested PCR rounds adapted from ARM-PCR protocols. TCRdb re-called the multiplex PCR reads through MiXCR, storing one row per CDR3 protein. The table lists roughly 76,000 distinct CDR3 sequences, less than 75% of them singletons. Trimming cost V 8 bases and J 6 bases, with 20 bases left between them. CDR3 length: 14 amino acids. Germline V gene sequence: CDR1 DFQATT, CDR2 SNEGSKA (reference sequence). This chain joins TRBV20-1 and TRBJ2-1; no reliable D call. The TCR originated in a woman between 70 and 85 years old with non-small cell lung cancer. The source material was lung tumor tissue. CDR3 sequence (DNA): TGCAGTACTATGAGCTGGCGGAGCTTCAATGAGCAGTTCTTC. It is translated as CSTMSWRSFNEQFF.